Shown below are 26 T cell receptor beta chains from a single sample sequenced in a study of blood T cell repertoires in COVID-19. Produced via immunoSEQ multiplex PCR; TCRdb's table is partial and in-frame only. This sample has 150,000 to 200,000 clones, with approximately 87% found just once. Sequencing used peripheral blood. These receptors originate from an older woman with acute or convalescent COVID-19.

The rearrangement joins TRBV7-9 to TRBJ1-1; weak D call: TRBD1 (6 bases). The length of the CDR3 is 13 residues. V was clipped by 8 bases and J by 1 base, with 11 bases between them. Germline CDR1 is SEHNR and CDR2 is FQNEAQ (reference sequence). The CDR3 DNA is TGTGCCAGCCAACTCAGGGGGAACACTGAAGCTTTCTTT. It specifies CASQLRGNTEAFF.

The chain uses TRBV19 and TRBJ2-2, with a tentative D call TRBD1 (5 bases). The CDR3 has 15 residues. V was clipped by 3 bases and J by 1 base, with 9 bases between them. The V gene's germline CDR1 is LNHDA and CDR2 SQIVND (reference sequence). In DNA, the CDR3 is TGTGCCAGTAGTATTCGACAGCAGAACACCGGGGAGCTGTTTTTT. It specifies CASSIRQQNTGELFF.

This clone turned up a few times. The rearrangement joins TRBV7-9 to TRBJ2-1; 13 bases are shared with TRBD2. The CDR3 length is 18 residues. Per germline, CDR1 SEHNR and CDR2 FQNEAQ (reference sequence). The J segment lost 4 bases and the V segment lost 5 bases, leaving 11 bases of the junction unmatched. This CDR3 is CASSPRPGLAGYYNEQFF. DNA for the CDR3: TGTGCCAGCAGCCCGCGACCGGGACTAGCGGGGTATTACAATGAGCAGTTCTTC.

The rearrangement links TRBV4-2 to TRBJ1-2, with D perhaps matching TRBD1 (5 bases). Trimming pared 2 bases from V and 8 bases from J, leaving 18 bases between. The CDR3 extends over 15 amino acids. The germline V gene has CDR1 LGHNA and CDR2 YNFKEQ. The CDR3 loop reads CASSQNGRGRAGYTF. The DNA for the CDR3 is TGTGCCAGCAGCCAAAACGGGCGGGGCAGGGCAGGCTACACCTTC.

This sequence joins TRBV7-8 and TRBJ1-2, with TRBD1 matching over 11 bases. Per germline, CDR1 SGHVS and CDR2 FQNEAQ. The length of the CDR3 is 14 residues. With V trimmed by 4 bases and J by 8 bases, 6 bases remained unmatched. This CDR3 reads CASSSSGTGGGYTF. CDR3 bases: TGTGCCAGCAGCTCCTCCGGGACAGGGGGGGGCTACACCTTC.

V gene TRBV7-9 combines with J gene TRBJ1-2, with D possibly matching TRBD1 (6 bases). Per germline, CDR1 SEHNR and CDR2 FQNEAQ (reference sequence). The CDR3 length is 14 residues. Trimming removed 4 bases at V and 8 bases at J, with 17 bases between. CDR3 residues: CASSSPTGMYGYTF. The CDR3 region has the DNA TGTGCCAGCAGCTCCCCCACAGGGATGTACGGCTACACCTTC.

The chain employs TRBV9 and TRBJ2-5; D is possibly TRBD1 (6 bases). This CDR3 has 14 amino acids. CDR1 is SGDLS, CDR2 YYNGEE, per germline. The V end lost 4 bases, the J end lost 0 bases, and 10 bases lay between the germline ends. The CDR3 loop reads CASSLGTHQETQYF. The CDR3 DNA follows: TGTGCCAGCAGCCTCGGGACACACCAAGAGACCCAGTACTTC.

This chain uses TRBV11-2 with TRBJ2-1, with 12 positions matching TRBD2. The trim removed 0 bases at V and 7 bases at J, leaving 4 bases unmatched. The CDR3 runs to 16 residues. The germline V gene has CDR1 SGHAT and CDR2 FQNNGV. The CDR3 region is CASSLDPSGGENEQFF. CDR3 DNA sequence: TGTGCCAGCAGCTTAGATCCTAGCGGGGGGGAGAATGAGCAGTTCTTC.

This clone was seen once. The chain carries TRBV12-3 or TRBV12-4 and TRBJ1-2; 10 bases fit TRBD1. The CDR3 totals 13 residues. V gave up 8 bases and J gave up 5 bases; unmatched junction bases: 5. The CDR3 sequence is CASRTGGGYGYTF. CDR3 sequence (DNA): TGTGCCAGCCGGACAGGGGGAGGTTATGGCTACACCTTC.

This chain uses TRBV24-1 with TRBJ1-2, with TRBD1 identical over 10 bases. The V and J ends lost 7 bases and 4 bases, in that order; junction bases with no gene match: 2. The germline V gene encodes CDR1 KGHDR and CDR2 SFDVKD. There are 13 residues in the CDR3. Here the CDR3 DNA reads TGTGCCACCAGAGGGACAGGGGTCTATGGCTACACCTTC. Translation gives CATRGTGVYGYTF.

The genes are TRBV7-9 and TRBJ2-1; 14 bases are a match to TRBD2. Germline CDR1 and CDR2: SEHNR and FQNEAQ (reference sequence). CDR3 length equals 17 residues. V shed 4 bases and J 6 bases; nucleotides not matched to a gene: 8. CDR3 DNA: TGTGCCAGCAGCTCACAGAAGGGACTAGCGGGAGTCAATGAGCAGTTCTTC. It is translated as CASSSQKGLAGVNEQFF.

V is TRBV7-9 and J is TRBJ2-1; 16 bases fit TRBD2. The CDR3 sequence is 15 residues long. Germline CDR1 reads SEHNR; CDR2 reads FQNEAQ (reference sequence). V shed 2 bases, J shed 14 bases, and the junction held 6 bases outside the gene matches. The CDR3 reads CASSLFGTSGRAKFF. CDR3 coding DNA: TGTGCCAGCAGCTTATTTGGGACTAGCGGGAGGGCCAAGTTCTTC.

The chain links TRBV4-3 to TRBJ1-4; TRBD1 matches 8 bases. Germline CDR1 is LGHNA and CDR2 is YSLEER. V shed 2 bases and J 5 bases; nucleotides not matched to a gene: 4. This CDR3 is built from 15 residues. CDR3 nucleotides: TGCGCCAGCAGCCAAAGGACAGGGAAGAATGAAAAACTGTTTTTT. Translating it yields CASSQRTGKNEKLFF.

This clone was seen once. This sequence joins TRBV5-1 and TRBJ2-1, with TRBD1 matching over 8 bases. CDR3 length: 15 amino acids. The V gene's germline CDR1 is SGHRS and CDR2 YFSETQ. Losses at the gene ends were 3 bases for V and 0 bases for J; bases not matched to a gene: 2. Written as DNA, the CDR3 is TGCGCCAGCAGCTGGACAGGGAACTCCTACAATGAGCAGTTCTTC. This codes for CASSWTGNSYNEQFF.

V and J are TRBV28 and TRBJ2-7; 12 bases line up with TRBD2. Germline V gene lookup returns CDR1 MDHEN and CDR2 SYDVKM. This CDR3 is 16 amino acids long. The J segment lost 4 bases and the V segment lost 5 bases, leaving 9 bases of the junction unmatched. In DNA form, the CDR3 reads TGTGCCAGCAGTCCCCCGGGACTAGCGGGCGATTACGAGCAGTACTTC. Residues: CASSPPGLAGDYEQYF.

The V call is TRBV10-2, the J call TRBJ2-1; TRBD1 might be the D (5 bases). The germline V gene has CDR1 WSHSY and CDR2 SAAADI. Trimming cost V 5 bases and J 2 bases, with 10 bases left between them. The CDR3 length is 14 residues. CDR3 amino acids: CASSPDRAYNEQFF. CDR3 bases: TGCGCCAGCAGTCCTGACAGAGCCTACAATGAGCAGTTCTTC.

The rearrangement links TRBV4-2 to TRBJ2-6, with 11 positions matching TRBD1. The CDR3 covers 15 residues. The V gene's germline CDR1 is LGHNA and CDR2 YNFKEQ. Unmatched junction bases numbered 3, after V lost 8 bases and J lost 3 bases. The CDR3 DNA reads TGTGCCAGCGGACAGGGGGCGAATGGGGCCAACGTCCTGACTTTC. Protein: CASGQGANGANVLTF.

This clone was recorded only once. CDR3 sequence reads: CASSFVAGGNEQFF. CDR3 DNA: TGCGCCAGCAGCTTCGTAGCGGGAGGCAATGAGCAGTTCTTC. This rearrangement joins TRBV4-3 to TRBJ2-1; TRBD2 agrees at 10 bases. This CDR3 is built from 14 residues. J gave up 6 bases and V 5 bases, and 4 bases lay outside the gene matches. Looked up from germline, CDR1 is LGHNA and CDR2 is YSLEER.

V gene TRBV6-5 combines with J gene TRBJ1-5; D is unresolved. The CDR3 has 14 residues. CDR1 and CDR2 (germline): MNHEY, SVGAGI. V was trimmed by 5 bases and J by 3 bases, leaving 11 bases between them. Here the CDR3 DNA reads TGTGCCAGCAGTCTAGCCGGCAACAATCAGCCCCAGCATTTT. Translation: CASSLAGNNQPQHF.

The chain combines TRBV9 with TRBJ1-2; 10 nucleotides agree with TRBD1. This CDR3 is 15 amino acids long. V trimming: 7 bases; J trimming: 2 bases; junction bases outside the gene matches: 8. Looked up from germline, CDR1 is SGDLS and CDR2 is YYNGEE. CDR3 loop: CASALSGQGNYGYTF. CDR3 nucleotide sequence: TGTGCCAGCGCCCTTTCGGGACAGGGGAACTATGGCTACACCTTC.

This rearrangement joins TRBV2 to TRBJ2-1, with D uncertain. The CDR3 extends over 13 amino acids. Trimming stripped 2 bases from V and 4 bases from J, with 6 bases between. Germline CDR1 and CDR2: SNHLY and FYNNEI. The CDR3 coding sequence is TGTGCCAGCAGTGAAAGAGAATACAATGAGCAGTTCTTC. Translation: CASSEREYNEQFF.

The chain couples TRBV20-1 to TRBJ2-4; no firm D call. The CDR3 is made up of 13 amino acids. Trimming took 4 bases from V and 0 from J, leaving 7 bases between them. The V gene's germline CDR1 is DFQATT and CDR2 SNEGSKA (reference sequence). The CDR3 bases are TGCAGTGCTACTGAACTAGCCAAAAACATTCAGTACTTC. As protein: CSATELAKNIQYF.

The V and J genes are TRBV5-8 and TRBJ2-1, with 11 nucleotides matching TRBD1. The CDR3 covers 16 residues. The V segment lost 2 bases and the J segment 8 bases; nucleotides outside the gene matches: 9. Germline V lookup: CDR1 SGHTS, CDR2 YDEGEE. The CDR3 DNA is TGTGCCAGCAGCTTCGGGGGACAGGGGGTAGTCCATGAGCAGTTCTTC. Residues: CASSFGGQGVVHEQFF.

The count of this clone is one. The genes are TRBV28 and TRBJ1-6; TRBD1 matches at 7 bases. With 6 bases clipped from V and 13 bases from J, the junction kept 6 bases outside the gene matches. Germline-derived CDR1 and CDR2 are MDHEN and SYDVKM. There are 12 residues in the CDR3. CDR3 DNA sequence: TGTGCCAGCAGCTACAGGGGAATTCCCCTCCACTTT. Protein sequence: CASSYRGIPLHF. Drawing the rest from reference TRBV28 and TRBJ1-6, the complete variable domain is DVKVTQSSRYLVKRTGEKVFLECVQDMDHENMFWYRQDPGLGLRLIYFSYDVKMKEKGDIPEGYSVSREKKERFSLILESASTNQTSMYLCASSYRGIPLHFGNGTRLTVT.

The chain carries TRBV2 and TRBJ1-6; no firm D call. V lost 8 bases and J lost 10, with 15 bases in between. Germline CDR1 and CDR2: SNHLY and FYNNEI. The CDR3 spans 13 residues. The DNA of the CDR3 is TGTGCCAGCGGGGTCGGGAGTCGGTCACCCCTCCACTTT. It yields the protein CASGVGSRSPLHF.

The V and J genes are TRBV7-2 and TRBJ2-7; 9 bases agree with TRBD1. The CDR3 covers 16 residues. CDR1 and CDR2 (germline): SGHTA, FQGNSA. V shed 5 bases, J shed 2 bases, and the junction held 10 bases outside the gene matches. The CDR3 coding sequence is TGTGCCAGCAGCAATCCCCCGGGACAGGGACCCTACGAGCAGTACTTC. Translation gives CASSNPPGQGPYEQYF.